This TCR beta chain emerged from a study of Graves' ophthalmopathy and Graves' hyperthyroidism. RNA transcripts were the source from which TCR beta CDR3 regions were amplified. Amplification began with first-round RT-PCR using HTBI primers, then second-round multiplex PCR was performed. TCRdb re-called the multiplex PCR reads with MiXCR, one entry per CDR3 protein. The data show 1 million to 1.3 million distinct CDR3 sequences, 35% to 45% seen once. Study-wide results and limits: Most thyroid clonotypes with frequency above 0.001 were detected in blood too. Forecasting of ophthalmopathy progression by the model achieved more than 70% sensitivity and less than 80% specificity.

Ineligible for inclusion were patients with other autoimmune diseases, uncontrolled infections, pregnancy or lactation. Remarks on this clonotype: Its antigen is undetermined.

The sample was peripheral blood or thyroid tissue (not recorded which). The source of this sequence is an adult man with Graves' hyperthyroidism.

The CDR3 here is CASSVLGQGVGLFF. DNA for the CDR3: TGTGCCAGTTCCGTACTGGGACAGGGGGTAGGGCTGTTTTTT. The chain couples TRBV19 to TRBJ2-2; 11 nucleotides agree with TRBD1. The V gene end was trimmed by 8 bases and the J gene end by 13 bases; junction bases not matched to a gene: 12. The germline CDR1 and CDR2 sequences are LNHDA and SQIVND (reference sequence). CDR3 size: 14 residues.